What follows are 12 T cell receptor beta chains derived from one specimen sequenced in a study of T cells expressing NK-cell markers. With the 5' RACE reads reprocessed, TCRdb shows one record per CDR3 protein and no DNA. Its clone listing holds 500,000 to 700,000 distinct CDR3 sequences. Sequencing was performed on blood T cells: a sorted CD56 or NKG2C T cell subset, CD4+ or CD8+ T cells, or bulk PBMC T cells (not recorded which). The receptors stem from a man younger than 35 in good health.

The chain recombines TRBV4-1 with TRBJ2-5; no DNA is available, so the TRBD1 call from TCRdb remains unchecked. The germline CDR1 and CDR2 sequences are MGHRA and YSYEKL. The CDR3 contains 14 residues. CDR3 sequence reads: CASSRAPGQETQYF.

The CDR3 region is CASSQGPPRGNQPQHF. The gene calls are TRBV4-2 and TRBJ1-5; the D call from TCRdb, TRBD1, cannot be confirmed without DNA. Germline CDR1 reads LGHNA; CDR2 reads YNFKEQ. CDR3 length equals 16 residues.

The CDR3: CASSKLSGRVGTKNIQYF. The V and J genes are TRBV5-1 and TRBJ2-4; no DNA is available, so the TRBD2 call from TCRdb remains unchecked. The CDR3 loop spans 18 amino acids. Germline assignment: CDR1 SGHRS and CDR2 YFSETQ.

The V gene is TRBV9, the J gene TRBJ2-6; TCRdb names TRBD2, which stays unverified in the absence of DNA. Germline V gene sequence: CDR1 SGDLS, CDR2 YYNGEE. The length of the CDR3 is 16 residues. CDR3 protein: CASSVGGRSGANVLTF.

The chain employs TRBV5-1 and TRBJ2-3; TCRdb designates TRBD2, a call that cannot be tested without DNA. CDR3 length: 16 amino acids. Germline assignment: CDR1 SGHRS and CDR2 YFSETQ. CDR3 sequence: CASSLAVGSRTDTQYF.

V gene TRBV25-1 combines with J gene TRBJ1-1. Germline-derived CDR1 and CDR2 are MGHDK and SYGVNS. This CDR3 has 13 amino acids. CDR3 in amino acids: CASKRAMNTEAFF.

V and J are TRBV28 and TRBJ2-1. This CDR3 is built from 16 residues. Germline values: CDR1 MDHEN, CDR2 SYDVKM. CDR3 loop: CASSFLLDPPYNEQFF.

The chain links TRBV20-1 to TRBJ2-7. This CDR3 contains 12 residues. CDR1 and CDR2 (germline): DFQATT, SNEGSKA (reference sequence). This CDR3 reads CSPLGTSYEQYF.

V usage is TRBV7-2 and J usage is TRBJ2-1; TCRdb returns TRBD2, unconfirmable since there is no DNA. Germline values: CDR1 SGHTA, CDR2 FQGNSA. The CDR3 runs 15 residues. The chain's CDR3 is CASSVSSGSDNEQFF.

V and J are TRBV7-2 and TRBJ2-7; TCRdb outputs TRBD2, but without DNA this stays unchecked. Germline-derived CDR1 and CDR2 are SGHTA and FQGNSA. The CDR3 sequence is 15 residues long. The CDR3 region is CASSLGLAVTYEQYF.

The chain recombines TRBV12-5 with TRBJ2-1; with no DNA, the TCRdb D assignment of TRBD1 cannot be verified. The CDR3 covers 15 residues. The V gene's germline CDR1 is LGHNT and CDR2 FRNRAP. This CDR3 reads CASGRGTQVYNEQFF.

This chain links TRBV7-3 with TRBJ2-1; the D call of TRBD1 rests on TCRdb alone, since no DNA is present to check it. CDR1 is SGHTA and CDR2 is FQGTGA in the germline V gene. The CDR3 runs 13 residues. The CDR3 reads CATSGTGADEQFF.